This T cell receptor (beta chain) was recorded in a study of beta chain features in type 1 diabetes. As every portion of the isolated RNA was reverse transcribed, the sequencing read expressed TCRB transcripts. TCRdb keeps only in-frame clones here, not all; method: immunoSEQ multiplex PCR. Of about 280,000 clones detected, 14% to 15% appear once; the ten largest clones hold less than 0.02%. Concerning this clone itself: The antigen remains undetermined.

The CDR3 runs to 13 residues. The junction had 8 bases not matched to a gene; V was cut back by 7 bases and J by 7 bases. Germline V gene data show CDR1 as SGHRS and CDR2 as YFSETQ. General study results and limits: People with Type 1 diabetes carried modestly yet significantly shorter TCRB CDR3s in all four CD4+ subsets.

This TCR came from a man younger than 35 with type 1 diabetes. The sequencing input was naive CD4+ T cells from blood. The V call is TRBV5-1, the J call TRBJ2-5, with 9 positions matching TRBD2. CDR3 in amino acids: CASREREVGTQYF. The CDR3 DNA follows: TGCGCCAGCCGGGAGCGGGAGGTTGGGACCCAGTACTTC.